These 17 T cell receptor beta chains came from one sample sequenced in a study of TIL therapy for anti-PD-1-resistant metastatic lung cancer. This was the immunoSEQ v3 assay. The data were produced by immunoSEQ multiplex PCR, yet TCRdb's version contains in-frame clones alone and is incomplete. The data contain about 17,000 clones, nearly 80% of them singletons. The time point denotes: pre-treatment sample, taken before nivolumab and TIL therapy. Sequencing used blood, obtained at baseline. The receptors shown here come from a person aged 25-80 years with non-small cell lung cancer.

CDR3 region: CASSAWERELSSTDTQYF. The CDR3 DNA follows: TGTGCCAGCAGCGCCTGGGAACGGGAGCTCTCTAGCACAGATACGCAGTATTTT. The gene calls are TRBV21-1 and TRBJ2-3; the DNA was not compared with TRBD2, the D call given in the table. TRBV21-1 counts as a pseudogene. The CDR3 sequence is 18 residues long.

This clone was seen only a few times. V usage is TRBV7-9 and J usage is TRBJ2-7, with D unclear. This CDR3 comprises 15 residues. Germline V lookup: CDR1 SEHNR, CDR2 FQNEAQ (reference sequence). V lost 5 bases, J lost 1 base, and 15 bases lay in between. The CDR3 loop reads CASSPWTDRSYEQYF. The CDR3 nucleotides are TGTGCCAGCAGCCCATGGACCGACCGATCCTACGAGCAGTACTTC.

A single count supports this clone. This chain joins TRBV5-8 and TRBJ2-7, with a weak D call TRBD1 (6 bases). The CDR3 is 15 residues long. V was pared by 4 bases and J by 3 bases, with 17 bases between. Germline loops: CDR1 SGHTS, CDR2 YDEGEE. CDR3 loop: CASSLEPGHRYEQYF. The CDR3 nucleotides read TGTGCCAGCAGCCTCGAACCGGGACATCGCTACGAGCAGTACTTC.

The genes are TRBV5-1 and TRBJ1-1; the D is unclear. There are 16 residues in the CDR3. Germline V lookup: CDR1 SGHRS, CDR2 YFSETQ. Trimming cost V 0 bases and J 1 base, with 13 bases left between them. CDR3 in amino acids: CASSLAPGSGNTEAFF. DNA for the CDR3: TGCGCCAGCAGCTTGGCTCCGGGCTCAGGGAACACTGAAGCTTTCTTT. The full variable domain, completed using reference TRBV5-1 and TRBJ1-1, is KAGVTQTPRYLIKTRGQQVTLSCSPISGHRSVSWYQQTPGQGLQFLFEYFSETQRNKGNFPGRFSGRQFSNSRSEMNVSTLELGDSALYLCASSLAPGSGNTEAFFGQGTRLTVV.

The CDR3 spells CASSRAGQGSQPQHF. CDR3 DNA: TGTGCCAGTAGTCGTGCGGGACAGGGCAGCCAGCCCCAGCATTTT. The chain recombines TRBV19 with TRBJ1-5; 9 nucleotides line up with TRBD1. The germline V gene has CDR1 LNHDA and CDR2 SQIVND (reference sequence). The CDR3 is made up of 15 amino acids. V trimming: 5 bases; J trimming: 7 bases; junction bases outside the gene matches: 9.

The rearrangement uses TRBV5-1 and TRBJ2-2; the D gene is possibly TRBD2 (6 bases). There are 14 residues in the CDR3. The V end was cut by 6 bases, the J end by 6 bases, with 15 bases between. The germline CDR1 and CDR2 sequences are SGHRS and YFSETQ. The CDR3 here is CASNLPSAAGELFF. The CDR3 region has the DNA TGCGCCAGCAACCTTCCTAGCGCAGCCGGGGAGCTGTTTTTT.

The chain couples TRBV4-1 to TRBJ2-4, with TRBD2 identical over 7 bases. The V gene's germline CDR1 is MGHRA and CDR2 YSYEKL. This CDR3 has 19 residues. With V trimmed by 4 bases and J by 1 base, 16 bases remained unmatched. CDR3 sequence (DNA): TGCGCCAGCAGCCCCACGTCCAGCGGGATAGGGTCGGCCAAAAACATTCAGTACTTC. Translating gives CASSPTSSGIGSAKNIQYF.

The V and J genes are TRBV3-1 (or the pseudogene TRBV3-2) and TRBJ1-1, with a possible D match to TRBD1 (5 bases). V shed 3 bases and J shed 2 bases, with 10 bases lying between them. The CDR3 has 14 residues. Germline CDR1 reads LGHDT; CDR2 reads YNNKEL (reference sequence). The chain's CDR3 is CASSHPGANTEAFF. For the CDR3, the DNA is TGTGCCAGCAGCCATCCTGGGGCCAACACTGAAGCTTTCTTT.

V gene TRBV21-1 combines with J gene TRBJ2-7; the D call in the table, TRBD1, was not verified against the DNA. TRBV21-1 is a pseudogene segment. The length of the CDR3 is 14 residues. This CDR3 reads CASSKGTGGYEQYF. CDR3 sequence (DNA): TGTGCCAGCAGCAAAGGGACAGGGGGCTACGAGCAGTACTTC.

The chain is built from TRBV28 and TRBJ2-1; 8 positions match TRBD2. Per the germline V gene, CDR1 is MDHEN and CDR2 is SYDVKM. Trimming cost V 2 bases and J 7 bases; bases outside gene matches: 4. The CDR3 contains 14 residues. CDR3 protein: CASSLAGRGNEQFF. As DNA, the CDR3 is TGTGCCAGCAGTTTAGCCGGGAGGGGGAATGAGCAGTTCTTC.

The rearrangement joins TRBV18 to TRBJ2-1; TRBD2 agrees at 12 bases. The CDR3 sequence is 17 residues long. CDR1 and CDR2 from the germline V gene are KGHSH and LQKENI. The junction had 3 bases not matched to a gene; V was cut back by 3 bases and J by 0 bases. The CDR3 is CASSPPSGRASYNEQFF. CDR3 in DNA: TGTGCCAGCTCACCCCCTAGCGGGAGGGCCTCCTACAATGAGCAGTTCTTC.

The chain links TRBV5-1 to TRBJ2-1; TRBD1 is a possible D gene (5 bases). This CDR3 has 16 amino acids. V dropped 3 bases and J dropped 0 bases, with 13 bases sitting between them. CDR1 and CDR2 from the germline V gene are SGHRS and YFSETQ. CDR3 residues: CASSSRQLSSYNEQFF. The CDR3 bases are TGCGCCAGCAGCTCGCGACAGCTTAGCTCCTACAATGAGCAGTTCTTC.

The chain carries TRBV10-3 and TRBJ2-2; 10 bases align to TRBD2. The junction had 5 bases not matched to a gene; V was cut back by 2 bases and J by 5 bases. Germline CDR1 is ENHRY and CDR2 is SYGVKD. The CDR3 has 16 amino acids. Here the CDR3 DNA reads TGTGCCATCAGTGAGCCGGGACTAGCGTCTACCGGGGAGCTGTTTTTT. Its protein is CAISEPGLASTGELFF.

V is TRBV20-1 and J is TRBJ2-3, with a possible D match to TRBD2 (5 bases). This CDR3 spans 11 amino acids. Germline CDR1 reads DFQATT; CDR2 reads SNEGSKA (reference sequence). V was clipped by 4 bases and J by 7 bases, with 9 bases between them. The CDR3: CSAKRDYTQYF. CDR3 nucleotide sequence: TGCAGTGCTAAACGGGATTATACGCAGTATTTT.

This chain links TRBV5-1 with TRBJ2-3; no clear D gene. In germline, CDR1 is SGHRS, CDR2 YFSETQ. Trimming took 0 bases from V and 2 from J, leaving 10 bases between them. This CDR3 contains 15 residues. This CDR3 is CASSLDTLYTDTQYF. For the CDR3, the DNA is TGCGCCAGCAGCTTGGACACCCTTTACACAGATACGCAGTATTTT.

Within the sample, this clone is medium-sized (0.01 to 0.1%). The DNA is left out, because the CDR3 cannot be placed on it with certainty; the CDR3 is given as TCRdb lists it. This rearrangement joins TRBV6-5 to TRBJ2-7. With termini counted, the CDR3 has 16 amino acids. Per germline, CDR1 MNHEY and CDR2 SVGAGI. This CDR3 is CASSFRARGGFYEQYF.

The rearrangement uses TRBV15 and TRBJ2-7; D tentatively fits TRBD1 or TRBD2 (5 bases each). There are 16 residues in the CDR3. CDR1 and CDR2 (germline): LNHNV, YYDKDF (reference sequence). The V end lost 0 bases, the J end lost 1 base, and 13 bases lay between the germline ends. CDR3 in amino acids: CATSRDGQGGSYEQYF. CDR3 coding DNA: TGTGCCACCAGCAGAGATGGCCAGGGCGGGTCCTACGAGCAGTACTTC.